The text below deals with one T cell receptor beta chain. This record belongs to a study of T cells in tumors after PD-1 blockade. About the research overall: Blood samples averaged around 100,000 templates (range roughly 24,000-280,000) and 36,000 or so unique clonotypes.

CDR1 is LNHNV and CDR2 is YYDKDF in the germline V gene (reference sequence). The CDR3 runs to 15 residues. Trimming at V came to 3 bases and at J to 0 bases, leaving 2 bases not matched to a gene. The table came from immunoSEQ multiplex PCR; TCRdb's copy has only in-frame clones and leaves some out. The table includes approximately 63,000 clones, 74% detected once. Template: tumor biopsy or peripheral blood genomic DNA, roughly 550-6,500 ng per sample. The chain recombines TRBV15 with TRBJ2-1, with TRBD1 matching 7 bases. This TCR came from a human donor with basal cell carcinoma. The sequencing used PBMCs, collected after anti-PD-1 treatment. CDR3 coding DNA: TGTGCCACCAGCAGGGACAGGACCTCCTACAATGAGCAGTTCTTC. It codes for CATSRDRTSYNEQFF.